This TCR beta chain was obtained from a study of T cells in women clearing cervical HPV infection. V lost 3 bases to trimming and J lost 4 bases, with 19 bases between them. CDR3 size: 16 residues. CDR1 and CDR2 (germline): DFQATT, SNEGSKA (reference sequence). Comments on this clone: Its antigen is not identified. The CDR3 end is not reached by the read, which stops 3 residues before it; the germline J gene fills it in.

Libraries were prepared by immunoSEQ multiplex PCR; TCRdb keeps only in-frame clonotypes and omits some of them. The listing contains tens of thousands of clones. General study results and limits: T-cell numbers per sample were unknown and may explain richness differences. Associations may precede or follow infection; HPV-specific or memory T cells were not isolated.

The specimen sequenced was blood buffy coat. The source of this sequence is a woman between 18 and 69 years old with a cervical HPV16 infection that either progressed to CIN3+ or cleared (not recorded which). The chain has TRBV20-1 and TRBJ1-5; TRBD1 might be the D (6 bases). CDR3 protein: CSASSGETGQNQPQHF. The CDR3 DNA, read in part, is TGCAGTGCTAGTTCGGGCGAGACAGGTCAAAATCAGCCC.